The 5 T cell receptor beta chains given below trace back to one sample, sequenced in a study of blood T cell repertoires in COVID-19. Generated by immunoSEQ multiplex PCR, the TCRdb table keeps only in-frame clones and is missing some. The data contain some 500,000 clones, about 89% of them singletons. Sequenced input: peripheral blood. The receptors here all came from a woman between 45 and 65 years old with COVID-19, enrolled during active disease.

In this sample, this clone turned up a few times. The V call is TRBV7-6, the J call TRBJ1-6; TRBD1 is a possible D gene (5 bases). Deletions cut 5 bases from V and 7 bases from J, with 21 bases between. The CDR3 is made up of 17 amino acids. Germline CDR1 is SGHVS and CDR2 is FNYEAQ. CDR3: CASSDTSRRGRNSPLHF. CDR3 bases: TGTGCCAGCAGCGATACAAGCCGAAGGGGTCGAAATTCACCCCTCCACTTT.

The CDR3 bases are TGTGCCAGCAGCTCCCTAGGACGGGGAGATACGCAGTATTTT. It encodes CASSSLGRGDTQYF. The chain is built from TRBV7-9 and TRBJ2-3; D is possibly TRBD2 (5 bases). The ends were cut back, 4 bases at V and 5 bases at J, with 13 bases in the middle. Germline values: CDR1 SEHNR, CDR2 FQNEAQ (reference sequence). The CDR3 runs to 14 residues.

This chain joins TRBV13 and TRBJ2-7; 7 nucleotides align to TRBD1. The CDR3 consists of 14 residues. Trimming removed 5 bases from V and 2 bases from J; junction bases left unmatched: 6. In germline, CDR1 is PRHDT, CDR2 FYEKMQ (reference sequence). DNA for the CDR3: TGTGCCAGCAGCCCGCCGGGACAGACCTACGAGCAGTACTTC. This translates into CASSPPGQTYEQYF.

V and J are TRBV30 and TRBJ2-3, with 7 bases identical to TRBD2. Trimming at V came to 0 bases and at J to 8 bases, leaving 8 bases not matched to a gene. Germline V gene data show CDR1 as GTSNPN and CDR2 as SVGIG (reference sequence). The length of the CDR3 is 14 residues. The CDR3 protein is CAWSVWEGTGTQYF. The DNA for the CDR3 is TGTGCCTGGAGTGTATGGGAGGGTACGGGTACGCAGTATTTT.

As for this clone: In the same sample, other DNA sequences code for this CDR3. This chain links TRBV6-5 with TRBJ1-4, with D uncertain. The CDR3 totals 13 residues. V lost 6 bases to trimming and J lost 7 bases, with 12 bases between them. Germline values: CDR1 MNHEY, CDR2 SVGAGI. The chain's CDR3 is CASSLEGGEKLFF. The CDR3 region has the DNA TGTGCCAGCAGCTTAGAGGGCGGTGAAAAACTGTTTTTT.